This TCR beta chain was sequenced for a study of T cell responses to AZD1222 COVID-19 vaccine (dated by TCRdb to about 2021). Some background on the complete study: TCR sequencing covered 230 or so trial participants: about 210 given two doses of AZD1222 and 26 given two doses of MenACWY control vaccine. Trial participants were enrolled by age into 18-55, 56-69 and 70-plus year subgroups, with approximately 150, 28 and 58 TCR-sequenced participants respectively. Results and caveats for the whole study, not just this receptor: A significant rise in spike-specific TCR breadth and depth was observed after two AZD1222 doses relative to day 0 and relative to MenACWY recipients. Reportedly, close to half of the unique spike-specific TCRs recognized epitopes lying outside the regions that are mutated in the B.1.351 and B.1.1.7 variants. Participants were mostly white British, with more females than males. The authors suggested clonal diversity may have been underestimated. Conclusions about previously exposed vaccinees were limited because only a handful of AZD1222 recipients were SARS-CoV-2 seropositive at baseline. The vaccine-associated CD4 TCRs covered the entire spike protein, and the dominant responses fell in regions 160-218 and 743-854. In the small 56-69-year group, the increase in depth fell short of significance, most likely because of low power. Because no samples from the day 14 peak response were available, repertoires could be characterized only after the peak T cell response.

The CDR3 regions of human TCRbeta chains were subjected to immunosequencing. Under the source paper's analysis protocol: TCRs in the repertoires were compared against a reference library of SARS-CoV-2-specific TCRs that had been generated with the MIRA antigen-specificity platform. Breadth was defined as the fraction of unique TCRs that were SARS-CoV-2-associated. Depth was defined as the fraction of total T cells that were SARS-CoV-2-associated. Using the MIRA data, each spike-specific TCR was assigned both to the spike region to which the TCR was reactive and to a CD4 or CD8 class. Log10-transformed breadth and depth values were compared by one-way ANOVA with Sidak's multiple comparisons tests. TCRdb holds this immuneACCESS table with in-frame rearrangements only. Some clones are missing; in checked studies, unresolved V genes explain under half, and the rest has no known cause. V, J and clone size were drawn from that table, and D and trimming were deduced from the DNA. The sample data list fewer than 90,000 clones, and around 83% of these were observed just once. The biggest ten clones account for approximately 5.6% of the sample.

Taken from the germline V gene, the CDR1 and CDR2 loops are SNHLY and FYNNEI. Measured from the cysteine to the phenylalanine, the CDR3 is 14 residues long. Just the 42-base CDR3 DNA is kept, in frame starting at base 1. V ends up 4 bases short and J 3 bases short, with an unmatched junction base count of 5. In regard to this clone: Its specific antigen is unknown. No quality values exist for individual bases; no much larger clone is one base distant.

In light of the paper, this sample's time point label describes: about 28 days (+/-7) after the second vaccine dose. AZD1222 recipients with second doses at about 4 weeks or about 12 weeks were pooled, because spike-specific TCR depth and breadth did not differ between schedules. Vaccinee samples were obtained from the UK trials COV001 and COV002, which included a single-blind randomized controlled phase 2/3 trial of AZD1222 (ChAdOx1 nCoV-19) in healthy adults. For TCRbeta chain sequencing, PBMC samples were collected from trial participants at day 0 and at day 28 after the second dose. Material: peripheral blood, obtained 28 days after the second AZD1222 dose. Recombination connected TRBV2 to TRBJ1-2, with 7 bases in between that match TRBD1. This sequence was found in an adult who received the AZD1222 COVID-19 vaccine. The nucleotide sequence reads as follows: TGTGCCAGCAGTGCAGGTCAGGGGGACTATGGCTACACCTTC. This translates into CASSAGQGDYGYTF.